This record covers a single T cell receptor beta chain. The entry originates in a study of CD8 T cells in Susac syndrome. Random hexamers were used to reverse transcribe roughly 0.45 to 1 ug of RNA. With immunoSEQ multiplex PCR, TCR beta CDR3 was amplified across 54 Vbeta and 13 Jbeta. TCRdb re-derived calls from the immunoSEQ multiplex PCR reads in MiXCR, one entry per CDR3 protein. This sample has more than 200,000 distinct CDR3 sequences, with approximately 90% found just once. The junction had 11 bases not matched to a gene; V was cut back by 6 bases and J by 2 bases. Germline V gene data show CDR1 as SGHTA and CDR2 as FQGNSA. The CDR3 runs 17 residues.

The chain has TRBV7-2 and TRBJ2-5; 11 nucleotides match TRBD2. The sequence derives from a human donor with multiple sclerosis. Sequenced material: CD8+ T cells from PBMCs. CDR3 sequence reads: CASRREVLAGVQETQYF. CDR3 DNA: TGTGCCAGCAGACGCGAAGTACTAGCGGGGGTACAAGAGACCCAGTACTTC.